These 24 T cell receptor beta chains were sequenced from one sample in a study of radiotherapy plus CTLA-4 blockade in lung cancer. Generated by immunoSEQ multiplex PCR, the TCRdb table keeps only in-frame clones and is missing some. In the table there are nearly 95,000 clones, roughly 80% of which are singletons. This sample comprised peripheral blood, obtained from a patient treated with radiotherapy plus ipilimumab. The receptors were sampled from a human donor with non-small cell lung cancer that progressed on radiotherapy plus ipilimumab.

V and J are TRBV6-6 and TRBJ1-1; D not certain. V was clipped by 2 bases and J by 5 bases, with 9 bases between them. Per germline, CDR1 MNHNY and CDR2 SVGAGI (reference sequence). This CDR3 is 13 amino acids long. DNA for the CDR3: TGTGCCAGCAGTTACCGCACTGGGACTGAAGCTTTCTTT. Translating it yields CASSYRTGTEAFF.

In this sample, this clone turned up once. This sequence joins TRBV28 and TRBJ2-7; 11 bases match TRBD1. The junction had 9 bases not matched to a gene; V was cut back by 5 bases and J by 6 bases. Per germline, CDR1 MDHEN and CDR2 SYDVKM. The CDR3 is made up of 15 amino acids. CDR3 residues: CASSLLAGTGGEQYF. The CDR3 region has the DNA TGTGCCAGCAGTCTCCTTGCCGGGACAGGGGGCGAGCAGTACTTC.

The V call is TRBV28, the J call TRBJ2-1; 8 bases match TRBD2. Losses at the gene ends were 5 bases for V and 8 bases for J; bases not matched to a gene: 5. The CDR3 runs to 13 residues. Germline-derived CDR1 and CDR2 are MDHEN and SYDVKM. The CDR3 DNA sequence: TGTGCCAGCAGTGACAAGACTAGCGATGAGCAGTTCTTC. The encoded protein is CASSDKTSDEQFF.

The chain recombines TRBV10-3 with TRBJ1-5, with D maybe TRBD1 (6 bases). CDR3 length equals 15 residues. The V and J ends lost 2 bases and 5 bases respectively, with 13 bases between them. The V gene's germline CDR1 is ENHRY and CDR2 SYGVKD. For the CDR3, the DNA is TGTGCCATCAGTGAGGCGGGGGCGCGGGATCAGCCCCAGCATTTT. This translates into CAISEAGARDQPQHF.

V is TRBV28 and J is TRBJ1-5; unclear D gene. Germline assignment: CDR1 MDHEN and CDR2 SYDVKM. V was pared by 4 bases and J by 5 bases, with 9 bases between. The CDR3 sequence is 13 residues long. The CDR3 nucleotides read TGTGCCAGCAGTTCCACCTCTCATCAGCCCCAGCATTTT. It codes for CASSSTSHQPQHF.

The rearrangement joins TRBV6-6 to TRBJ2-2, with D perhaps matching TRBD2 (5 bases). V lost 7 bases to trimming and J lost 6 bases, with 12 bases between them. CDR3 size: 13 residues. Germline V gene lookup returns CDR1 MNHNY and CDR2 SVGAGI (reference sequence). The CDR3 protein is CASTKDFSGELFF. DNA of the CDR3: TGTGCCAGCACCAAGGACTTCTCCGGGGAGCTGTTTTTT.

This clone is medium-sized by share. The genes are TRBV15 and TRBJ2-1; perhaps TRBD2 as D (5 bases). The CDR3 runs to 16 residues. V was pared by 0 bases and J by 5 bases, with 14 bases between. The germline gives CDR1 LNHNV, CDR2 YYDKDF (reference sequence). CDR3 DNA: TGTGCCACCAGCAGAGATAGGAGCGGAAGTAACAATGAGCAGTTCTTC. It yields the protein CATSRDRSGSNNEQFF.

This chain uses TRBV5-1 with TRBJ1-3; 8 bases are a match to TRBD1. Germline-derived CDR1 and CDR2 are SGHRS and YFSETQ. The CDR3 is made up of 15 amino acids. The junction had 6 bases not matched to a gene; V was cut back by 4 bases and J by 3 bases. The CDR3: CASSPRQGIGNTIYF. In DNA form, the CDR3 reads TGCGCCAGCAGCCCTCGACAGGGGATTGGAAACACCATATATTTT.

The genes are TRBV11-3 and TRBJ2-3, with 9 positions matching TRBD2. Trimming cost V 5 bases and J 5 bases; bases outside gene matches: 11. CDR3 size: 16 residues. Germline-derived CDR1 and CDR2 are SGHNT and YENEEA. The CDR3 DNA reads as TGTGCCAGCAGCCCACGTGGCGGGAGGGGTGTAGATACGCAGTATTTT. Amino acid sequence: CASSPRGGRGVDTQYF.

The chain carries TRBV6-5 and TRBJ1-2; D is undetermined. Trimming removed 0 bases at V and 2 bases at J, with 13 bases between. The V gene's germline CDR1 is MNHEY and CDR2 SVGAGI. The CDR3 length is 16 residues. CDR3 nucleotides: TGTGCCAGCAGTTACTCGAAGGCCAACCCCAACTATGGCTACACCTTC. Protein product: CASSYSKANPNYGYTF.

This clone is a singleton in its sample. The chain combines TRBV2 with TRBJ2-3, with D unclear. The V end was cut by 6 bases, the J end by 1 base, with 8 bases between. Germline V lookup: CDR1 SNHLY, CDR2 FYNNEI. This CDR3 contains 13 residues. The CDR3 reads CASRIAGTDTQYF. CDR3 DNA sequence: TGTGCCAGCAGGATTGCGGGCACAGATACGCAGTATTTT.

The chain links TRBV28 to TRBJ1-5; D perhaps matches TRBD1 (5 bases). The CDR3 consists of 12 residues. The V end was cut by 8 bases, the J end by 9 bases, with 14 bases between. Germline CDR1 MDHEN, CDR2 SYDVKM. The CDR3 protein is CASRGYVMPQHF. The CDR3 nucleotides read TGTGCCAGCCGGGGGTACGTGATGCCCCAGCATTTT.

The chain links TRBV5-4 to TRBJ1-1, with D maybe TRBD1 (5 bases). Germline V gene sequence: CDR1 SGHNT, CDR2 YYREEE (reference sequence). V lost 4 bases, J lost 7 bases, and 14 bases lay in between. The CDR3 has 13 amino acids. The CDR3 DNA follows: TGTGCCAGCAGCGTTCAGGGCGGAATTGAAGCTTTCTTT. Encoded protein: CASSVQGGIEAFF.

CDR3 region: CASSHVTDTQYF. The CDR3 bases are TGTGCCAGCAGCCACGTTACAGATACGCAGTATTTT. The chain recombines TRBV27 with TRBJ2-3; D ambiguous. The V end lost 6 bases, the J end lost 3 bases, and 7 bases lay between the germline ends. This CDR3 contains 12 residues. CDR1 is MNHEY and CDR2 is SMNVEV in the germline V gene (reference sequence).

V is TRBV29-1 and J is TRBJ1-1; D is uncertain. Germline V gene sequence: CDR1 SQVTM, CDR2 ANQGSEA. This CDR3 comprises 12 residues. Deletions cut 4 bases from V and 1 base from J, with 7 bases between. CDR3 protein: CSVGGRNTEAFF. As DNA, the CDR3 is TGCAGCGTTGGCGGGAGGAACACTGAAGCTTTCTTT. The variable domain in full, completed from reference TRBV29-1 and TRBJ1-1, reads SAVISQKPSRDICQRGTSLTIQCQVDSQVTMMFWYRQQPGQSLTLIATANQGSEATYESGFVIDKFPISRPNLTFSTLTVSNMSPEDSSIYLCSVGGRNTEAFFGQGTRLTVV.

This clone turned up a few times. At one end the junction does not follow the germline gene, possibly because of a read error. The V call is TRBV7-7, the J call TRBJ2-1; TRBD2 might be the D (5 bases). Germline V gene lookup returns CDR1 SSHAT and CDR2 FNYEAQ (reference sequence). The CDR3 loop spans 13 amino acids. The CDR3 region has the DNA TGTGCTAGCAGCTTTGTCCGGGGCAATGAGCAGTTCTTC. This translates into CASSFVRGNEQFF.

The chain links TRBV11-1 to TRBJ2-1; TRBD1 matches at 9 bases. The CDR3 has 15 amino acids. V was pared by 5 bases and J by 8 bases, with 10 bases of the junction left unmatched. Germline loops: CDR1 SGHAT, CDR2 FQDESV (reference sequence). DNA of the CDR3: TGTGCCAGCAGCCCCCGGGACAGGGTAAACGATGAGCAGTTCTTC. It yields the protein CASSPRDRVNDEQFF.

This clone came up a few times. In DNA, the CDR3 is TGTGCCATCAGTGGATCAAATTCGGACAGGAAAGAGACCCAGTACTTC. Amino acid sequence: CAISGSNSDRKETQYF. The genes are TRBV10-3 and TRBJ2-5; 7 nucleotides agree with TRBD1. The V segment lost 4 bases and the J segment 3 bases; nucleotides outside the gene matches: 11. Germline V gives CDR1 ENHRY, CDR2 SYGVKD. This CDR3 is 16 amino acids long.

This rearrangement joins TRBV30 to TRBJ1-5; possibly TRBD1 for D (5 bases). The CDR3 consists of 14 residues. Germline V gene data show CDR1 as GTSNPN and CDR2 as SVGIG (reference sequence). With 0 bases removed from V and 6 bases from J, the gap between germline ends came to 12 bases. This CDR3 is CAWSVGREFQPQHF. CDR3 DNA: TGTGCCTGGAGTGTAGGCAGGGAGTTTCAGCCCCAGCATTTT. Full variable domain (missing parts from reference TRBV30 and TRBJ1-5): SQTIHQWPATLVQPVGSPLSLECTVEGTSNPNLYWYRQAAGRGLQLLFYSVGIGQISSEVPQNLSASRPQDRQFILSSKKLLLSDSGFYLCAWSVGREFQPQHFGDGTRLSIL.

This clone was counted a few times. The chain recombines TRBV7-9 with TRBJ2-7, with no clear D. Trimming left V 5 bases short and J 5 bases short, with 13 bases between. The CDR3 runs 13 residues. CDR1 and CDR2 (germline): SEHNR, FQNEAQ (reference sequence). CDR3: CASSEWSVNEQYF. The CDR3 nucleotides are TGTGCCAGCAGCGAGTGGTCTGTCAACGAGCAGTACTTC.

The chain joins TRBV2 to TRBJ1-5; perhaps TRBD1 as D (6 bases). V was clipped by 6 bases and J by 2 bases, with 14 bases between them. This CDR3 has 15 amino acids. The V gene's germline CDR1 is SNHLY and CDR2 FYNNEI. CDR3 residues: CASRRGTSGNQPQHF. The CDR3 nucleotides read TGTGCCAGCAGGAGGGGGACCTCGGGCAATCAGCCCCAGCATTTT.

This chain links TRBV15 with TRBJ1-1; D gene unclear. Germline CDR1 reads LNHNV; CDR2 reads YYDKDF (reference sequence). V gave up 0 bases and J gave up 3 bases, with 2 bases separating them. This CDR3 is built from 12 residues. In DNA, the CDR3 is TGTGCCACCAGCAGAGATGACACTGAAGCTTTCTTT. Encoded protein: CATSRDDTEAFF.

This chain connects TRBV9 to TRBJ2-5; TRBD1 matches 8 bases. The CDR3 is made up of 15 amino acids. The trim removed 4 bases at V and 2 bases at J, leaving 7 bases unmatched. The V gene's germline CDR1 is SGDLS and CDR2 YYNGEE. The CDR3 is CASSLGQGRQETQYF. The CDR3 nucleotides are TGTGCCAGCAGCCTTGGACAGGGTCGGCAAGAGACCCAGTACTTC.

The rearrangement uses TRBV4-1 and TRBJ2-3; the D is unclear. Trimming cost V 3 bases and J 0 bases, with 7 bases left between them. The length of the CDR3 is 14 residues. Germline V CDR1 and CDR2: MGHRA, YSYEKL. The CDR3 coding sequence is TGCGCCAGCAGCCAGCCACCTAGCACAGATACGCAGTATTTT. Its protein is CASSQPPSTDTQYF.